The 21 T cell receptor beta chains reported below all come from one sample, sequenced in a study of T cells in localized non-small cell lung cancer. Sequencing was performed with immunoSEQ multiplex PCR; in TCRdb, only in-frame clones are kept and a portion is missing. The sample yields tens of thousands of clones, over 75% seen once. The sequences come from PBMCs, collected before any cancer treatment. Receptors originate from a woman aged 35 to 70 with stage II lung adenocarcinoma.

The table lists this clone with a few counts. The V gene is TRBV6-1, the J gene TRBJ2-1; possibly TRBD2 for D (5 bases). The CDR3 covers 15 residues. CDR1 MNHNS and CDR2 SASEGT come from the germline V gene. Trimming removed 0 bases from V and 1 base from J, with 7 bases in between. CDR3 in amino acids: CASSEAGRSYNEQFF. DNA for the CDR3: TGTGCCAGCAGTGAAGCGGGGAGATCCTACAATGAGCAGTTCTTC.

The chain employs TRBV5-1 and TRBJ1-6; no firm D call. V was shortened by 2 bases and J by 7 bases, with 16 bases between the two germline ends. The CDR3 totals 16 residues. Germline V CDR1 and CDR2: SGHRS, YFSETQ. In DNA form, the CDR3 reads TGCGCCAGCAGCTTACAGTTCCCACCTAGGAATTCACCCCTCCACTTT. Protein: CASSLQFPPRNSPLHF.

The chain couples TRBV10-3 to TRBJ1-1; 9 bases line up with TRBD1. This CDR3 has 13 residues. J was trimmed by 4 bases and V by 8 bases; bases with no gene match: 5. CDR1 ENHRY and CDR2 SYGVKD come from the germline V gene. The CDR3 nucleotides are TGTGCCATCCGACTACAGGGGGCCACTGAAGCTTTCTTT. It is translated as CAIRLQGATEAFF.

This clone was recorded once. The genes are TRBV25-1 and TRBJ1-1; D uncertain. With 6 bases removed from V and 2 bases from J, the gap between germline ends came to 4 bases. The CDR3 loop spans 11 amino acids. The germline V gene has CDR1 MGHDK and CDR2 SYGVNS. CDR3 coding DNA: TGTGCCAGCAGAGGAAACACTGAAGCTTTCTTT. Its protein is CASRGNTEAFF.

The rearrangement uses TRBV4-2 and TRBJ1-5; no reliable D call. Germline V CDR1 and CDR2: LGHNA, YNFKEQ. The CDR3 spans 15 residues. Trimming took 0 bases from V and 0 from J, leaving 6 bases between them. The CDR3 loop reads CASSQDGDSNQPQHF. CDR3 coding DNA: TGTGCCAGCAGCCAAGATGGTGATAGCAATCAGCCCCAGCATTTT.

The chain links TRBV6-6 to TRBJ2-3, with D unclear. Looked up from germline, CDR1 is MNHNY and CDR2 is SVGAGI (reference sequence). With 2 bases removed from V and 1 base from J, the gap between germline ends came to 7 bases. The CDR3 has 14 amino acids. The CDR3 bases are TGTGCCAGCAGTTACCGACGCGGCACAGATACGCAGTATTTT. Amino acids: CASSYRRGTDTQYF.

This clone has just one count. The chain recombines TRBV19 with TRBJ1-1, with 8 bases fitting TRBD1. V lost 3 bases, J lost 1 base, and 1 base stayed unmatched. The CDR3 is made up of 14 amino acids. CDR1 and CDR2 (germline): LNHDA, SQIVND (reference sequence). Written as DNA, the CDR3 is TGTGCCAGTAGTATTGGGACAGGGAACACTGAAGCTTTCTTT. Its protein product is CASSIGTGNTEAFF.

This clone showed up just once. This chain links TRBV11-2 with TRBJ1-2, with TRBD1 matching 7 bases. The CDR3 has 16 residues. Germline V lookup: CDR1 SGHAT, CDR2 FQNNGV. Unmatched junction bases numbered 17, after V lost 5 bases and J lost 8 bases. CDR3 loop: CASSLENPGTVIGYTF. The CDR3, as DNA: TGTGCCAGCAGCCTTGAAAACCCGGGGACAGTTATAGGCTACACCTTC.

The chain combines TRBV10-1 with TRBJ2-7; 10 bases are a match to TRBD2. The CDR3 runs 15 residues. With V trimmed by 0 bases and J by 6 bases, 5 bases remained unmatched. Germline V CDR1 and CDR2: WNHNN, SYGVQD (reference sequence). CDR3 sequence reads: CASSESLAGGREQYF. In DNA form, the CDR3 reads TGCGCCAGCAGTGAGTCTTTAGCGGGAGGACGCGAGCAGTACTTC.

The chain combines TRBV19 with TRBJ2-3; D ambiguous. Trimming stripped 4 bases from V and 5 bases from J, with 10 bases between. The CDR3 extends over 13 amino acids. Per germline, CDR1 LNHDA and CDR2 SQIVND (reference sequence). CDR3 sequence reads: CASSSASEDTQYF. The DNA of the CDR3 is TGTGCCAGTAGTAGCGCATCTGAAGATACGCAGTATTTT.

There are a few counts of this clone. The J gene is TRBJ2-1, the V gene TRBV9, with a tentative D call TRBD1 (7 bases). CDR1 SGDLS and CDR2 YYNGEE come from the germline V gene. The CDR3 totals 13 residues. Trimming took 4 bases from V and 11 from J, leaving 16 bases between them. Here the CDR3 DNA reads TGTGCCAGCAGCCCGGAGGGGGCGCGAAAGCAGTTCTTC. As protein: CASSPEGARKQFF.

The chain carries TRBV15 and TRBJ1-4, with TRBD1 as a possible D gene (5 bases). Germline V CDR1 and CDR2: LNHNV, YYDKDF (reference sequence). There are 12 residues in the CDR3. V was clipped by 9 bases and J by 7 bases, with 12 bases between them. CDR3 DNA sequence: TGTGCCACAGCCGGGGCAGCTGAAAAACTGTTTTTT. It specifies CATAGAAEKLFF.

The V call is TRBV27, the J call TRBJ1-4, with D perhaps matching TRBD1 (5 bases). Trimming cost V 1 base and J 3 bases, with 15 bases left between them. Germline V lookup: CDR1 MNHEY, CDR2 SMNVEV (reference sequence). CDR3 length equals 17 residues. The CDR3 protein is CASSLLGLPPANEKLFF. In DNA form, the CDR3 reads TGTGCCAGCAGTTTATTGGGACTACCCCCGGCTAATGAAAAACTGTTTTTT.

V usage is TRBV29-1 and J usage is TRBJ2-4; a possible D gene is TRBD1 (5 bases). From germline, CDR1 is SQVTM and CDR2 ANQGSEA. The CDR3 consists of 11 residues. V lost 4 bases and J 5 bases, leaving 6 bases between the germline ends. DNA for the CDR3: TGCAGCGTTGGACAGCAAAACATTCAGTACTTC. It specifies CSVGQQNIQYF.

This rearrangement joins TRBV7-3 to TRBJ2-5; the D gene is possibly TRBD1 (6 bases). In germline, CDR1 is SGHTA, CDR2 FQGTGA. CDR3 size: 14 residues. V lost 4 bases and J lost 5, with 14 bases in between. The CDR3 bases are TGTGCCAGCAGCTCATCAGGGGCTGGGGAGACCCAGTACTTC. It specifies CASSSSGAGETQYF.

The J gene is TRBJ2-1, the V gene TRBV5-1; D call uncertain. With 1 base removed from V and 5 bases from J, the gap between germline ends came to 13 bases. The CDR3 totals 15 residues. Germline lookup yields CDR1 SGHRS and CDR2 YFSETQ. DNA for the CDR3: TGCGCCAGCAGCTTGCGGGCCTCTTCAGACAATGAGCAGTTCTTC. Translated: CASSLRASSDNEQFF.

The count of this clone is one. The chain carries TRBV28 and TRBJ2-7, with D hard to call. Trimming pared 3 bases from V and 3 bases from J, leaving 12 bases between. Germline CDR1 MDHEN, CDR2 SYDVKM. The CDR3 is 14 residues long. The CDR3 reads CASSLGGIGYEQYF. CDR3 nucleotide sequence: TGTGCCAGCAGTTTGGGTGGAATAGGCTACGAGCAGTACTTC.

Points on this clone: This same CDR3 is encoded by further DNA sequences in the sample. The V call is TRBV4-2, the J call TRBJ1-4; a possible D gene is TRBD1 (5 bases). Germline V gene data show CDR1 as LGHNA and CDR2 as YNFKEQ. V was cut by 4 bases and J by 4 bases, with 7 bases left in between. The CDR3 runs 13 residues. CDR3 coding DNA: TGTGCCAGCAGCCGGGACCTTAATGAAAAACTGTTTTTT. The encoded protein is CASSRDLNEKLFF.

In DNA form, the CDR3 reads TGTGCCAGCAGTGAAGGAGCAGGACTATACGAGCAGTACTTC. This gives the protein CASSEGAGLYEQYF. V usage is TRBV2 and J usage is TRBJ2-7; D perhaps matches TRBD2 (6 bases). Trimming shortened V by 1 base and J by 4 bases, and 11 bases separated the two germline ends. Germline CDR1 is SNHLY and CDR2 is FYNNEI. The CDR3 loop spans 14 amino acids.

J is TRBJ2-1 and V is TRBV10-2; tentative D call: TRBD1 (5 bases). The CDR3 extends over 15 amino acids. Trimming stripped 3 bases from V and 6 bases from J, with 15 bases between. Germline V gene lookup returns CDR1 WSHSY and CDR2 SAAADI. This chain's CDR3 is CASSEPLDRSNEQFF. The CDR3 region has the DNA TGCGCCAGCAGTGAACCCCTCGACAGAAGCAATGAGCAGTTCTTC.

The chain recombines TRBV5-5 with TRBJ1-1; a possible D gene is TRBD1 (5 bases). This CDR3 spans 15 amino acids. Germline-derived CDR1 and CDR2 are SGHKS and YYEKEE (reference sequence). V shed 3 bases and J shed 0 bases, with 12 bases lying between them. DNA for the CDR3: TGTGCCAGCAGCTCGCGACAGAACATGAACACTGAAGCTTTCTTT. Translating it yields CASSSRQNMNTEAFF.